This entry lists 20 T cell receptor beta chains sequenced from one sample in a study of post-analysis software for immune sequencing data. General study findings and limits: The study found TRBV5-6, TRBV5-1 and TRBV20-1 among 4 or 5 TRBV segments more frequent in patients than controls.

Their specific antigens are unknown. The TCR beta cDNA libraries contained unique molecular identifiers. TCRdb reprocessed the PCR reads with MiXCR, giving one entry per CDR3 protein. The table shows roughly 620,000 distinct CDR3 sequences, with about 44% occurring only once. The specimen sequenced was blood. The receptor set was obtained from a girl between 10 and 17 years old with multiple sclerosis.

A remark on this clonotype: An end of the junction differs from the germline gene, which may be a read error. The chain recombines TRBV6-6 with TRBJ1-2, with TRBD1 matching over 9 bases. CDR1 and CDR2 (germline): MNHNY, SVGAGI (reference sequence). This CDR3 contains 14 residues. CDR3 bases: TGTGCCAGCAGCTACTCACAGGGGGCCTATGGCTACACCTTC. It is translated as CASSYSQGAYGYTF.

The CDR3 bases are TGTGCCAGTAGTAAGATAGCGGGGCGCAATGAGCAGTTCTTC. Translating gives CASSKIAGRNEQFF. The chain employs TRBV19 and TRBJ2-1, with 8 bases that match TRBD2. This CDR3 contains 14 residues. Germline values: CDR1 LNHDA, CDR2 SQIVND (reference sequence). Losses at the gene ends were 4 bases for V and 6 bases for J; bases not matched to a gene: 5.

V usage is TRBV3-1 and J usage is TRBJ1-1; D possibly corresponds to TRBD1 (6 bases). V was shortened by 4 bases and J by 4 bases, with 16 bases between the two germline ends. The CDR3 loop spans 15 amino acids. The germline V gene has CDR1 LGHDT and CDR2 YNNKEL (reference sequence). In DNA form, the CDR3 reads TGTGCCAGCAGCCTCCTCCTCACAGGGCGCACTGAAGCTTTCTTT. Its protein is CASSLLLTGRTEAFF.

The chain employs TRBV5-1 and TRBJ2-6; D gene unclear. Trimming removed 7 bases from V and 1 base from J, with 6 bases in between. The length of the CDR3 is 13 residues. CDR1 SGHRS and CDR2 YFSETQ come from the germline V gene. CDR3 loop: CASFESGANVLTF. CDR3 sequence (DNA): TGCGCCAGCTTCGAGTCTGGGGCCAACGTCCTGACTTTC.

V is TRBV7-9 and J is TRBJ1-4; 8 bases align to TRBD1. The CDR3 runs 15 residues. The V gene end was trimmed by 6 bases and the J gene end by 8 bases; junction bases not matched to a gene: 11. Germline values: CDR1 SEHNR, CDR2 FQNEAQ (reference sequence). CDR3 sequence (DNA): TGTGCCAGCAGTTCCCCACAGGGGGGAAGAGAAAAACTGTTTTTT. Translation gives CASSSPQGGREKLFF.

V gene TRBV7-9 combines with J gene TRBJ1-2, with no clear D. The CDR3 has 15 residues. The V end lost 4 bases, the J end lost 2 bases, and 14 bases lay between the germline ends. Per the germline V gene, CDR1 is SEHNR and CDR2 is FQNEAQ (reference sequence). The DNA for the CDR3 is TGTGCCAGCAGCTCGACTCAGGAACCCAACTATGGCTACACCTTC. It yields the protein CASSSTQEPNYGYTF.

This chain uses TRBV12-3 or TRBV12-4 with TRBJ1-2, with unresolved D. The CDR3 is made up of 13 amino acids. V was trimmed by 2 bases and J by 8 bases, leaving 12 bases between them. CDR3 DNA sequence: TGTGCCAGCAGTTTATCCCCGAGGCGCGGCTACACCTTC. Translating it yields CASSLSPRRGYTF.

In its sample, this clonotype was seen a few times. The CDR3 spells CASSARDRGNYGYTF. The DNA of the CDR3 is TGCGCCAGCAGTGCTCGGGACAGGGGGAACTATGGCTACACCTTC. The chain carries TRBV10-2 and TRBJ1-2, with 11 bases aligning to TRBD1. V lost 4 bases and J lost 2; bases outside the gene matches: 3. This CDR3 is built from 15 residues. The germline V gene encodes CDR1 WSHSY and CDR2 SAAADI.

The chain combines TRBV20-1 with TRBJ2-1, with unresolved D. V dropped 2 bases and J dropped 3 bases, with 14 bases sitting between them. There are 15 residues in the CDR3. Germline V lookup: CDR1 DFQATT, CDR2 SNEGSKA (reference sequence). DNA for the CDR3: TGCAGTGCTAGACCAACCGGACCAATCTACAATGAGCAGTTCTTC. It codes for CSARPTGPIYNEQFF.

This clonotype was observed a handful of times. This CDR3 reads CASSDAGQVNEKLFF. The CDR3 DNA is TGTGCCAGCAGTGACGCCGGACAGGTTAATGAAAAACTGTTTTTT. V usage is TRBV25-1 and J usage is TRBJ1-4, with 7 bases lining up with TRBD1. The CDR3 is made up of 15 amino acids. V dropped 3 bases and J dropped 4; count of bases not matched to a gene: 5. CDR1 and CDR2 (germline): MGHDK, SYGVNS.

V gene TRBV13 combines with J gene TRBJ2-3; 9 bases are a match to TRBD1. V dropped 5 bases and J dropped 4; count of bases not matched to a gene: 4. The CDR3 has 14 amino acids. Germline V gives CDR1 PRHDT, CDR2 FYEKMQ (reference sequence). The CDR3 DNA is TGTGCCAGCAGCCACAGGGGGCTGTCAGATACGCAGTATTTT. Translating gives CASSHRGLSDTQYF.

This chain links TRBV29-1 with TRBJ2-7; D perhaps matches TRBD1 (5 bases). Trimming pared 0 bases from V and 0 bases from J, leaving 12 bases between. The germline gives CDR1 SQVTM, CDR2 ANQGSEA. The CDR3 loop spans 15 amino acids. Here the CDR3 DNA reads TGCAGCGTTGAAGATCGTACAGGTTACTCCTACGAGCAGTACTTC. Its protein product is CSVEDRTGYSYEQYF.

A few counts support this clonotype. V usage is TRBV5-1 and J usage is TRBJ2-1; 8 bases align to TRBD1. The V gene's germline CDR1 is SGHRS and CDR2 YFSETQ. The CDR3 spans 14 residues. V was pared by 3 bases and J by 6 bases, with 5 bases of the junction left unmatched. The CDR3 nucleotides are TGCGCCAGCAGCTCGGGACAGGATAGCAATGAGCAGTTCTTC. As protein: CASSSGQDSNEQFF.

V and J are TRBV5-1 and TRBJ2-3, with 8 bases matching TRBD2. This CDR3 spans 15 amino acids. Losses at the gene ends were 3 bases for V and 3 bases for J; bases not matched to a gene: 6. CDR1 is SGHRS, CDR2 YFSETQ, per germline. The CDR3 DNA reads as TGCGCCAGCAGCTATAGCGGGATCGGAACAGATACGCAGTATTTT. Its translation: CASSYSGIGTDTQYF. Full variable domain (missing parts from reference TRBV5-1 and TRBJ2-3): KAGVTQTPRYLIKTRGQQVTLSCSPISGHRSVSWYQQTPGQGLQFLFEYFSETQRNKGNFPGRFSGRQFSNSRSEMNVSTLELGDSALYLCASSYSGIGTDTQYFGPGTRLTVL.

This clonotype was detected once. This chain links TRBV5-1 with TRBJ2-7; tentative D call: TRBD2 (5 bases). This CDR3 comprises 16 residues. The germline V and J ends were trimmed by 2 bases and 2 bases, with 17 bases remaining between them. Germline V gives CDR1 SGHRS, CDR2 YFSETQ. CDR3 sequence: CASSFRLSGKPYEQYF. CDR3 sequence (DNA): TGCGCCAGCAGCTTCCGTCTGTCGGGGAAACCCTACGAGCAGTACTTC.

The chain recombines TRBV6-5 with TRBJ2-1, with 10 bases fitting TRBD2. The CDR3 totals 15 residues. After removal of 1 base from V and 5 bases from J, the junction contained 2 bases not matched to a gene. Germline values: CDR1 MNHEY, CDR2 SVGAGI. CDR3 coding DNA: TGTGCCAGCAGTTACTGGCTAGCGGGAGACAATGAGCAGTTCTTC. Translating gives CASSYWLAGDNEQFF.

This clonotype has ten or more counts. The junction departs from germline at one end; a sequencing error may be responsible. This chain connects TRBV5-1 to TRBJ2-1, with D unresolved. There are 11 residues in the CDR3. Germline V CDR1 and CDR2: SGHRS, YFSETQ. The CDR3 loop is CASSPGNEQFF. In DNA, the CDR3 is TGTGCCAGCAGTCCCGGTAATGAGCAGTTCTTC. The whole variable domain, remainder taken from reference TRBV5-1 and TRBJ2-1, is KAGVTQTPRYLIKTRGQQVTLSCSPISGHRSVSWYQQTPGQGLQFLFEYFSETQRNKGNFPGRFSGRQFSNSRSEMNVSTLELGDSALYLCASSPGNEQFFGPGTRLTVL.

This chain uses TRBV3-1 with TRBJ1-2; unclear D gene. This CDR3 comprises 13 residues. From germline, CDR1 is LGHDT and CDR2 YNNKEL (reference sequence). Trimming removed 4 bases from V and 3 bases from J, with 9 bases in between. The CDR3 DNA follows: TGTGCCAGCAGCCTAGGACCGCACTATGGCTACACCTTC. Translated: CASSLGPHYGYTF.

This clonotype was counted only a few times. The CDR3: CASSYMDGSYEQYF. For the CDR3, the DNA is TGTGCCAGCAGTTACATGGACGGATCCTACGAGCAGTACTTC. This chain joins TRBV6-5 and TRBJ2-7; D is unresolved. The CDR3 has 14 amino acids. The germline V gene has CDR1 MNHEY and CDR2 SVGAGI. The V gene lost 2 bases and the J gene lost 1 base, with 9 bases spanning the gap.

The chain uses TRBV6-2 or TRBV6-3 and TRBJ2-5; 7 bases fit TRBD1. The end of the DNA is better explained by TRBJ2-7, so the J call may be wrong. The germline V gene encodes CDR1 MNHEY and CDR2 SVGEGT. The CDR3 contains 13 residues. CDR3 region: CASSWATGYEQYF. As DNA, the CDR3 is TGTGCCAGCAGTTGGGCGACAGGGTACGAGCAGTACTTC.